This T cell receptor beta chain was sequenced for a study of T cell responses to AZD1222 COVID-19 vaccine. Germline V CDR1 and CDR2: MNHEY, SVGEGT. The CDR3 totals 14 residues. V shed 4 bases and J 10 bases; nucleotides not matched to a gene: 4. Notes on this clone: The antigen is unknown.

The study's findings and limits: A reported finding is that nearly half of spike-specific TCRs target unmutated variant regions.

The assay was immunoSEQ multiplex PCR, and TCRdb's table has in-frame clones only and misses some. Of approximately 110,000 clones listed, roughly 90% are singletons. This specimen was peripheral blood, taken on day 0 of AZD1222 vaccination. The V gene is TRBV6-2 or TRBV6-3, the J gene TRBJ1-6; 10 nucleotides agree with TRBD1. The clonotype was recovered from an adult in good health. The CDR3 nucleotides are TGTGCCAGCAGTTTCGACAGGGGGCAATCACCCCTCCACTTT. Protein product: CASSFDRGQSPLHF.